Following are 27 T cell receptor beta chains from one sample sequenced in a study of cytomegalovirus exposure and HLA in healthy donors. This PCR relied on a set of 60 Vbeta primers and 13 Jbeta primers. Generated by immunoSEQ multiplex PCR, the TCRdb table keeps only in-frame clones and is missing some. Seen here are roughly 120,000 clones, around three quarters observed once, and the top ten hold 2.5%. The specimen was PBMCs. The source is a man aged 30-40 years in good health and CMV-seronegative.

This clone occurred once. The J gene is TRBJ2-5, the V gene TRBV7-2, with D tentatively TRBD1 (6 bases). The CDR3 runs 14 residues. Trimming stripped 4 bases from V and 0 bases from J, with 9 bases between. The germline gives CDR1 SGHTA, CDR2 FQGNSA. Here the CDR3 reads CASSWTVYQETQYF. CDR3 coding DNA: TGTGCCAGCAGCTGGACAGTTTACCAAGAGACCCAGTACTTC.

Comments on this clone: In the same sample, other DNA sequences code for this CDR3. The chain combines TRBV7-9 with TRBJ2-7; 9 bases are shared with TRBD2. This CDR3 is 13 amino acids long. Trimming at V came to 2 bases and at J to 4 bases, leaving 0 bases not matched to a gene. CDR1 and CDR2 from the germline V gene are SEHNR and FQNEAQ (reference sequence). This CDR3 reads CASSLSGRYEQYF. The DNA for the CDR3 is TGTGCCAGCAGCTTAAGCGGGAGGTACGAGCAGTACTTC.

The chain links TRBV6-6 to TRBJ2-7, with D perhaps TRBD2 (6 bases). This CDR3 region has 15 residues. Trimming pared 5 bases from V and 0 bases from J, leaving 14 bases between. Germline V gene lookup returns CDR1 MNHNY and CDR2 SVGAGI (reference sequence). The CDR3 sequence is CASSDGTPNSYEQYF. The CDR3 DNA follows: TGTGCCAGCAGTGACGGGACTCCCAACTCCTACGAGCAGTACTTC.

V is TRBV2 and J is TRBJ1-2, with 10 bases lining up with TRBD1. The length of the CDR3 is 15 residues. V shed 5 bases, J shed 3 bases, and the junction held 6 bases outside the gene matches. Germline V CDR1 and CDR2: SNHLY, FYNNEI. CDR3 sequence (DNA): TGTGCCAGCAGTACCGAAGGGACAGGGGACTATGGCTACACCTTC. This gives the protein CASSTEGTGDYGYTF. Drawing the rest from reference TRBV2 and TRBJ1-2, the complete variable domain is EPEVTQTPSHQVTQMGQEVILRCVPISNHLYFYWYRQILGQKVEFLVSFYNNEISEKSEIFDDQFSVERPDGSNFTLKIRSTKLEDSAMYFCASSTEGTGDYGYTFGSGTRLTVV.

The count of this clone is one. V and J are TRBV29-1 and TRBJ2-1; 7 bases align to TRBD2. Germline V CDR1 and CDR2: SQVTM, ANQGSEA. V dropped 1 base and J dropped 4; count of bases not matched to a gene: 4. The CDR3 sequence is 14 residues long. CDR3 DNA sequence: TGCAGCGTTGAAGGGCGGGAGAGGTACAATGAGCAGTTCTTC. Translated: CSVEGRERYNEQFF.

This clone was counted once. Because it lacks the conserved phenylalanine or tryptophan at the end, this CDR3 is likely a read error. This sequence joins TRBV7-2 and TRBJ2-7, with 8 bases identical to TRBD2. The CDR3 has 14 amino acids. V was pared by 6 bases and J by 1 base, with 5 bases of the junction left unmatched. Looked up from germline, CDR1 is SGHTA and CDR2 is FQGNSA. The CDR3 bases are TGTGCCAGCAGGCCACTAGCGGCATCCTACGAGCAGTACCTC. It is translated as CASRPLAASYEQYL.

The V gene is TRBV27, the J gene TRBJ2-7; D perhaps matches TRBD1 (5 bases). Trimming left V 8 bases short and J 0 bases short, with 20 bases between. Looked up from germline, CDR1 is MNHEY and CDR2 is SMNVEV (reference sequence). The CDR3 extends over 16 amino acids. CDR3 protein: CASFPTDLTSSYEQYF. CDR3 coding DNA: TGTGCCAGCTTTCCGACAGACCTGACGAGCTCCTACGAGCAGTACTTC.

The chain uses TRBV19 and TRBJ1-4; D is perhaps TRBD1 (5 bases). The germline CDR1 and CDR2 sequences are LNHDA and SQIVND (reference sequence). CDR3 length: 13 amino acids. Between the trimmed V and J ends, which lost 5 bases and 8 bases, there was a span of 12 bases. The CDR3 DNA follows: TGTGCCAGTAGTCTGACAGCCCAAGAAAAACTGTTTTTT. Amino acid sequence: CASSLTAQEKLFF.

Written as DNA, the CDR3 is TGTGCCAGCAGCTTAGTTGCGGGCCACTACGAGCAGTACTTC. Translating gives CASSLVAGHYEQYF. J is TRBJ2-7 and V is TRBV11-2, with a weak D call TRBD2 (5 bases). This CDR3 is 14 amino acids long. Germline V gene data show CDR1 as SGHAT and CDR2 as FQNNGV. The germline V and J ends were trimmed by 1 base and 3 bases, with 10 bases remaining between them.

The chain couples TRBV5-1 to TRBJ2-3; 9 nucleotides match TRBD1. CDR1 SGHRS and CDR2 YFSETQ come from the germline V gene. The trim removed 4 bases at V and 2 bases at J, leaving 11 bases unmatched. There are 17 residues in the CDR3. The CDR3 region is CASSTGTGRPATDTQYF. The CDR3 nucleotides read TGCGCCAGCAGCACCGGGACAGGGAGACCCGCCACAGATACGCAGTATTTT.

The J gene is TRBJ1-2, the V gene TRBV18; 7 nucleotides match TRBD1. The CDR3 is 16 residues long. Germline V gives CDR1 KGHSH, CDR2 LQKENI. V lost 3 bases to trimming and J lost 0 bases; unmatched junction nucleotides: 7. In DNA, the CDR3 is TGTGCCAGCTCACCGGGAAGGGGGCCCTCTAACTATGGCTACACCTTC. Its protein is CASSPGRGPSNYGYTF.

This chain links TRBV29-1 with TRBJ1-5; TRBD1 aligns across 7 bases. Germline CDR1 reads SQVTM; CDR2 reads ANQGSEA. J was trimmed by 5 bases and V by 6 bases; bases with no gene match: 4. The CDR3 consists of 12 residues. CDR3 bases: TGCAGCGTGGGACAGCTCGATCAGCCCCAGCATTTT. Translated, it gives CSVGQLDQPQHF.

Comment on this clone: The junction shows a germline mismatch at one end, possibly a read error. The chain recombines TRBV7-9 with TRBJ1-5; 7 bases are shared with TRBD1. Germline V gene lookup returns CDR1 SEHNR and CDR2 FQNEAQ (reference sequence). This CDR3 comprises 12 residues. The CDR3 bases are TGTGCCAGCAGCTCACGGGGACAGCCCCAGAATTTT. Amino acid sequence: CASSSRGQPQNF.

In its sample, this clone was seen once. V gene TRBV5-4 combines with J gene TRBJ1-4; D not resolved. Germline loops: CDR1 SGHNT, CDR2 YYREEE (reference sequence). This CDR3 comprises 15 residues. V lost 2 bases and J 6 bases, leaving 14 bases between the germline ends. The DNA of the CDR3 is TGTGCCAGCAGCTTCCAGGTTGGCTCGGATGAAAAACTGTTTTTT. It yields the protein CASSFQVGSDEKLFF. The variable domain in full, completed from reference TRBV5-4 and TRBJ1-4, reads ETGVTQSPTHLIKTRGQQVTLRCSSQSGHNTVSWYQQALGQGPQFIFQYYREEENGRGNFPPRFSGLQFPNYSSELNVNALELDDSALYLCASSFQVGSDEKLFFGSGTQLSVL.

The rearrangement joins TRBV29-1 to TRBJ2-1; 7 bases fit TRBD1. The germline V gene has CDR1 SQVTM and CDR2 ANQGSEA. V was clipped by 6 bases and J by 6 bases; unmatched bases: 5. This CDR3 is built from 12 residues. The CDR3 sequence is CSVDRAGNEQFF. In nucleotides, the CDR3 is TGCAGCGTAGACAGGGCGGGCAATGAGCAGTTCTTC.

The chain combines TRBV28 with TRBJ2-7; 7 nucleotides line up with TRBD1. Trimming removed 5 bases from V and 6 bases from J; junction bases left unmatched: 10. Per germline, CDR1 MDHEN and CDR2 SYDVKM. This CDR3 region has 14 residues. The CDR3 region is CASSITGEVGEQYF. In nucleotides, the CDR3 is TGTGCCAGCAGTATAACAGGGGAAGTGGGCGAGCAGTACTTC.

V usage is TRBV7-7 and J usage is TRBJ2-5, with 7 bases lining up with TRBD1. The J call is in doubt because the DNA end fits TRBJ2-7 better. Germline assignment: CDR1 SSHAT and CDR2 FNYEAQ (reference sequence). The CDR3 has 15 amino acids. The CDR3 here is CASSQRQGTGYEQYF. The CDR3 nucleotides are TGTGCCAGCAGCCAAAGACAGGGCACGGGCTACGAGCAGTACTTC.

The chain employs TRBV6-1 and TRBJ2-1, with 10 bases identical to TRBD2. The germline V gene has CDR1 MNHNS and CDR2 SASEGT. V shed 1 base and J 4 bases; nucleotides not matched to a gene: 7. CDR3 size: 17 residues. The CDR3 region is CASSEVWTSGLYNEQFF. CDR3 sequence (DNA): TGTGCCAGCAGTGAAGTGTGGACTAGCGGTCTTTACAATGAGCAGTTCTTC.

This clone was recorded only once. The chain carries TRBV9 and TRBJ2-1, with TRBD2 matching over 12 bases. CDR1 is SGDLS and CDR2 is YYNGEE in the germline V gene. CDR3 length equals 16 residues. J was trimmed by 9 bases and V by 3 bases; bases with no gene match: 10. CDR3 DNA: TGTGCCAGCAGCGAAACGACTAGCGGGAGTACGGTTGAGCAGTTCTTC. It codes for CASSETTSGSTVEQFF.

CDR3 protein: CASSFSTGLAFF. The CDR3 coding sequence is TGTGCCAGCAGCTTTTCAACAGGGCTAGCTTTCTTT. J is TRBJ1-1 and V is TRBV7-2, with D possibly matching TRBD1 (6 bases). The CDR3 has 12 residues. Trimming removed 3 bases at V and 10 bases at J, with 12 bases between. The germline V gene has CDR1 SGHTA and CDR2 FQGNSA.

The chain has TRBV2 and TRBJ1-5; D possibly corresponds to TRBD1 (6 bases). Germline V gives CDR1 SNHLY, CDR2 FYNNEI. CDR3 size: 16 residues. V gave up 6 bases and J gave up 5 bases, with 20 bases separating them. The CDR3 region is CASRRGGRVGDQPQHF. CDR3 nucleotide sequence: TGTGCCAGCAGGAGGGGGGGGAGGGTCGGCGATCAGCCCCAGCATTTT.

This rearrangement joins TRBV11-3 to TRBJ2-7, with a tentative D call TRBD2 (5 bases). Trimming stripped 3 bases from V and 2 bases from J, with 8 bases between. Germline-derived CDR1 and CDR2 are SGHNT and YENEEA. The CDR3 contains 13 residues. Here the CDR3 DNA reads TGTGCCAGCAGCTTCCCGGGGACCTACGAGCAGTACTTC. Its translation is CASSFPGTYEQYF.

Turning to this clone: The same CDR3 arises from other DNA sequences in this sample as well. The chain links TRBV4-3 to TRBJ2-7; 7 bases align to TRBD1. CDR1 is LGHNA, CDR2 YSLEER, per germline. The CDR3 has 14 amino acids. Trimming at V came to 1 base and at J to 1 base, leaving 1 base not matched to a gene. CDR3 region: CASSQGQGSYEQYF. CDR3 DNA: TGCGCCAGCAGCCAAGGACAGGGTTCCTACGAGCAGTACTTC.

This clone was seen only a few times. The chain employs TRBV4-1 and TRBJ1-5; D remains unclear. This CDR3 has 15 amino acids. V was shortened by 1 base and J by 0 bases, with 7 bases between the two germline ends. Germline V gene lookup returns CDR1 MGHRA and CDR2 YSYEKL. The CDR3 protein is CASSQVLLSNQPQHF. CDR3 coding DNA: TGCGCCAGCAGCCAAGTACTGCTTAGCAATCAGCCCCAGCATTTT.

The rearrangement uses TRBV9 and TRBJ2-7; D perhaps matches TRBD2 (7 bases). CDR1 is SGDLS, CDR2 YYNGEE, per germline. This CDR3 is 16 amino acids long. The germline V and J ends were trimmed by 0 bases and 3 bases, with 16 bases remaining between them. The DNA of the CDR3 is TGTGCCAGCAGCGTAGACTCGGGGGGCTCTTTCTACGAGCAGTACTTC. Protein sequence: CASSVDSGGSFYEQYF.

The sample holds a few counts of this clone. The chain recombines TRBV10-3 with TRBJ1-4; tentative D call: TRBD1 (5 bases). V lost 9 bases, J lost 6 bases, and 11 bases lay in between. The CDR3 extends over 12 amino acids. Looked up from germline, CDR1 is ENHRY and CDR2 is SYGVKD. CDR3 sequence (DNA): TGTGCCATTGGGACGGGAGATGAAAAACTGTTTTTT. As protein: CAIGTGDEKLFF.

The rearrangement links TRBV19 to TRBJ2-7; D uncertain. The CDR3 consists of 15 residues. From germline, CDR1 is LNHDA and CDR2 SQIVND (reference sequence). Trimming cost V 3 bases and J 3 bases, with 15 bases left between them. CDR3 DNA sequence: TGTGCCAGTAGTATCTATGGCGGTAATGTCTACGAGCAGTACTTC. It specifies CASSIYGGNVYEQYF. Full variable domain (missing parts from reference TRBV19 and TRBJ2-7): DGGITQSPKYLFRKEGQNVTLSCEQNLNHDAMYWYRQDPGQGLRLIYYSQIVNDFQKGDIAEGYSVSREKKESFPLTVTSAQKNPTAFYLCASSIYGGNVYEQYFGPGTRLTVT.